This T cell receptor beta chain came from a study of blood T cell repertoires in COVID-19. Study-level information: Samples of COVID-19 (acute and convalescent) were obtained from the United States, Italy and Spain. Sources were T cells, B-cell-depleted T cells, or PBMCs; the material itself was cDNA or gDNA.

Germline assignment: CDR1 MGHRA and CDR2 YSYEKL. The CDR3 consists of 17 residues. Unmatched junction bases numbered 7, after V lost 0 bases and J lost 5 bases. Original processing methods: Reference gene primers were amplified, and this amplification served to estimate nucleated cell counts. Measured with immunoSEQ multiplex PCR; TCRdb has only the in-frame clones, and not every one. The D gene and trimming were derived from the DNA, and the V and J assignments and clone size from that table. Among approximately 140,000 clones, around 89% were seen once, and the ten largest hold less than 20%. This clonotype was sampled from a man aged 50-59 years with active or convalescent COVID-19. The V and J genes are TRBV4-1 and TRBJ2-2; 9 bases are shared with TRBD2. The sample comprised peripheral blood. This CDR3 is CASSQDSSGDITGELFF. The CDR3 DNA is TGCGCCAGCAGCCAAGATTCTAGCGGGGATATTACCGGGGAGCTGTTTTTT.